This passage covers 5 T cell receptor beta chains from one sample sequenced in a study of metastatic and nonmetastatic thyroid tumors. TCRdb re-analyzed the PCR reads through MiXCR. This sample has about 14,000 clones; approximately 3.8% occur once, and the top ten carry about 25%. Nobody among the patients had been given any treatment before thyroid surgery. The specimen sequenced was tumor tissue. The source of these receptors is a female donor with papillary thyroid cancer or a benign thyroid nodule (not recorded which). Some clones in this sample may be carry-over from other donors' samples.

This clone was counted a few times. This rearrangement joins TRBV24-1 to TRBJ2-1, with D possibly matching TRBD2 (5 bases). The CDR3 is made up of 11 amino acids. The V end lost 9 bases, the J end lost 3 bases, and 5 bases lay between the germline ends. Germline V gene data show CDR1 as KGHDR and CDR2 as SFDVKD. CDR3 protein: CATRDYNEQFF. CDR3 sequence (DNA): TGTGCCACCCGGGACTACAATGAGCAGTTCTTC.

This clone was detected a few times. The CDR3, as DNA: TGTGCCAGCAGTTTTGGCGGGAGGGCGGCGGAAGAGACCCAGTACTTC. Amino acids: CASSFGGRAAEETQYF. The chain uses TRBV27 and TRBJ2-5; 9 nucleotides align to TRBD2. The CDR3 consists of 16 residues. CDR1 and CDR2 (germline): MNHEY, SMNVEV (reference sequence). Trimming removed 3 bases from V and 3 bases from J; junction bases left unmatched: 8.

There are a few counts of this clone. The J gene is TRBJ2-1, the V gene TRBV5-1; 10 bases map to TRBD2. The CDR3 totals 16 residues. V trimming: 4 bases; J trimming: 8 bases; junction bases outside the gene matches: 12. Germline V CDR1 and CDR2: SGHRS, YFSETQ. CDR3 protein: CASSDPASGSLDEQFF. CDR3 DNA sequence: TGCGCCAGCAGCGATCCGGCTAGCGGGAGTTTGGATGAGCAGTTCTTC.

This clone was counted only a few times. The chain uses TRBV4-1 and TRBJ1-1; D not certain. Between the trimmed V and J ends, which lost 0 bases and 0 bases, there was a span of 11 bases. The CDR3 runs to 16 residues. From germline, CDR1 is MGHRA and CDR2 YSYEKL. The CDR3 here is CASSQDRYRMNTEAFF. The CDR3 DNA follows: TGCGCCAGCAGCCAAGATAGGTACAGAATGAACACTGAAGCTTTCTTT.

In its sample, this clone was seen a few times. The chain couples TRBV28 to TRBJ1-5, with D maybe TRBD1 (5 bases). The germline gives CDR1 MDHEN, CDR2 SYDVKM. CDR3 length equals 17 residues. V lost 1 base to trimming and J lost 0 bases, with 13 bases between them. The CDR3 is CASSLLQVLYSNQPQHF. The DNA for the CDR3 is TGTGCCAGCAGTTTATTACAGGTCCTTTATAGCAATCAGCCCCAGCATTTT.